These T cell receptor beta chains were read from a single sample in a study of shared clonotypes between healthy human individuals. The data were produced by immunoSEQ multiplex PCR, yet TCRdb's version contains in-frame clones alone and is incomplete. The table shows about 490,000 clones, with approximately 82% occurring only once. The sample was PBMCs. These receptor sequences come from a woman in her thirties or forties in good health. Some clones in this sample may be carry-over from other donors' samples. Both conserved end residues are part of each CDR3. A D gene is named only where the DNA matches it firmly. The size entry is marked missing in some rows and otherwise reads once, few, many or a size class.

>TRBV4-1|.|TRBD1|TRBJ1-2
CASSQTGQGASYGYTF
TGCGCCAGCAGCCAAACGGGACAGGGGGCGTCTTATGGCTACACCTTC
>TRBV18|.|.|TRBJ2-7
CASSPSVQTYEQYF
TGTGCCAGCTCACCCTCGGTACAGACCTACGAGCAGTACTTC
>TRBV6-1|.|TRBD2|TRBJ2-5
CASRSGTSGGGTQYF
TGTGCCAGCAGATCCGGGACTAGCGGCGGCGGGACCCAGTACTTC
>TRBV6-6|.|.|TRBJ2-7
CASSYSGRSNEQYF
TGTGCCAGCAGTTACTCCGGGAGATCGAACGAGCAGTACTTT
>TRBV4-3|.|.|TRBJ1-5
CASSQDKGEPQHF
TGCGCCAGCAGCCAAGATAAGGGCGAGCCCCAGCATTTT
>TRBV6-6|.|TRBD1|TRBJ1-2
CASSYSRDREPGYTF
TGTGCCAGCAGTTACTCGAGGGACAGGGAACCTGGCTACACCTTC
>TRBV11-2|.|.|TRBJ1-5
CASSLDTNQPQHF
TGTGCCAGCAGCTTAGATACCAATCAGCCCCAGCATTTT
>TRBV2|few|.|TRBJ1-2
CASSEAQGGYGYTF
TGTGCCAGCAGTGAAGCGCAGGGAGGCTATGGCTACACCTTC
>TRBV10-3|.|.|TRBJ1-1
CAISDWNTEAFF
TGTGCCATCAGTGATTGGAACACTGAAGCTTTCTTT
>TRBV5-1|.|.|TRBJ1-4
CASSLGYATNEKLFF
TGCGCCAGCAGCTTGGGTTATGCAACTAATGAAAAACTGTTTTTT
>TRBV28|.|TRBD1|TRBJ2-2
CASSSVDRGVGELFF
TGTGCCAGCAGTTCCGTGGACAGGGGAGTCGGGGAGCTGTTTTTT
>TRBV5-1|.|.|TRBJ1-1
CASSADIYTEAFF
TGCGCCAGCAGCGCGGACATATACACTGAAGCTTTCTTT
>TRBV20-1|.|.|TRBJ2-5
CSALSSETQYF
TGCAGTGCTTTGAGTTCGGAGACCCAGTACTTC
>TRBV27|.|TRBD2|TRBJ2-1
CASSLSPREGREQFF
TGTGCCAGCAGTTTATCTCCGCGGGAGGGTCGTGAGCAGTTCTTC
>TRBV30|.|.|TRBJ2-1
CAWSVGGGPTFF
TGTGCCTGGAGTGTAGGGGGGGGGCCCACGTTCTTC
>TRBV5-1|.|.|TRBJ1-3
CASSWGPGGGNTIYF
TGCGCCAGCAGCTGGGGGCCTGGAGGTGGAAACACCATATATTTT
>TRBV19|many|.|TRBJ2-3
CASSIGADTDTQYF
TGTGCCAGTAGTATCGGGGCAGACACAGATACGCAGTATTTT
>TRBV18|.|.|TRBJ2-1
CASSSNQGSTRNEQFF
TGTGCCAGCTCCTCTAACCAGGGGAGCACACGCAATGAGCAGTTCTTC
>TRBV30|few|TRBD1|TRBJ2-3
CALGTAYSTDTQYF
TGTGCACTGGGGACAGCCTATAGCACAGATACGCAGTATTTT
>TRBV6-5|.|.|TRBJ1-2
CASSPTGSYGYTF
TGTGCCAGCAGCCCAACAGGTTCCTATGGCTACACCTTC
>TRBV7-3|.|.|TRBJ2-1
CASSYGTNNEQFF
TGTGCCAGCAGCTACGGGACAAACAATGAGCAGTTCTTC
>TRBV6-4|.|TRBD2|TRBJ2-1
CRSGLAGDNEQFF
TGTCGCTCGGGACTAGCGGGAGACAATGAGCAGTTCTTC
>TRBV27|once|TRBD2|TRBJ2-3
CASSRLGLAGPTDTQYF
TGTGCCAGCAGTCGGCTGGGACTAGCGGGACCCACAGATACGCAGTATTTT
>TRBV5-6|.|.|TRBJ2-1
CASSPGTQAYNEQFF
TGTGCCAGCAGCCCTGGGACCCAAGCGTACAATGAGCAGTTCTTC
>TRBV7-8|.|.|TRBJ2-7
CASSYTGTANYEQYF
TGTGCCAGCAGTTATACCGGGACGGCGAATTACGAGCAGTACTTC
>TRBV27|.|TRBD1|TRBJ2-4
CASSHDRANIQYF
TGTGCCAGCAGTCATGACAGGGCTAACATTCAGTACTTC
>TRBV7-6|.|.|TRBJ2-3
CASSPSRSTQYF
TGTGCCAGCAGTCCTAGTCGCTCGACGCAGTATTTT
>TRBV6-1|.|TRBD1|TRBJ1-6
CASRATGDSPLHF
TGTGCCAGCAGAGCTACAGGGGACTCACCCCTCCACTTT
>TRBV7-9|.|TRBD1|TRBJ1-1
CASSPGQVNTEAFF
TGTGCCAGCAGCCCGGGACAGGTGAACACTGAAGCTTTCTTT
>TRBV9|.|TRBD1|TRBJ2-7
CASSIRQGDSYEQYF
TGTGCCAGCAGCATACGACAGGGGGATTCCTACGAGCAGTACTTC
>TRBV15|.|.|TRBJ2-7
CATSRDGGWDEQYF
TGTGCCACCAGCAGAGATGGAGGGTGGGACGAGCAGTACTTC
>TRBV2|.|TRBD1|TRBJ2-4
CASSEGRGGLAKNIQYF
TGTGCCAGCAGTGAAGGGCGAGGGGGCTTGGCCAAAAACATTCAGTACTTC
>TRBV30|.|.|TRBJ2-7
CAWSRGTSEQYF
TGTGCCTGGAGCCGAGGAACAAGCGAGCAGTACTTC
>TRBV7-8|.|.|TRBJ2-7
CASSSKTGFDEQYF
TGTGCCAGCAGCTCCAAGACGGGGTTCGACGAGCAGTACTTC
>TRBV29-1|few|TRBD1|TRBJ2-5
CSVTGTGTLETQYF
TGCAGCGTAACCGGGACAGGAACTCTGGAGACCCAGTACTTC
>TRBV5-5|.|TRBD1|TRBJ2-3
CASSLAGTVSTDTQYF
TGTGCCAGCAGCTTGGCCGGGACAGTCTCCACAGATACGCAGTATTTT
>TRBV5-1|.|TRBD2|TRBJ2-3
CASSLVSASGSTDTQYF
TGCGCCAGCAGCTTGGTGTCGGCTAGCGGGAGCACAGATACGCAGTATTTT
>TRBV6-5|.|.|TRBJ1-4
CATGHRNEKLFF
TGTGCCACCGGACACCGTAATGAAAAACTGTTTTTT
>TRBV6-5|.|TRBD2|TRBJ2-5
CASRAGEYQETQYF
TGTGCCAGCAGAGCGGGAGAGTACCAAGAGACCCAGTACTTC
>TRBV7-8|.|TRBD1|TRBJ2-7
CASSQLGQGVQYF
TGTGCCAGCAGCCAATTGGGACAGGGGGTGCAGTACTTC
>TRBV9|.|TRBD2|TRBJ2-7
CASSVGLAGGYEQYF
TGTGCCAGCAGCGTAGGGTTAGCGGGAGGCTACGAGCAGTACTTC
>TRBV28|.|.|TRBJ2-2
CASSLFSRNTGELFF
TGTGCCAGCAGTTTATTCTCGCGTAACACCGGGGAGCTGTTTTTT
>TRBV4-3|.|.|TRBJ2-1
CASSQERQGYNEQFF
TGCGCCAGCAGCCAAGAGCGGCAGGGATACAATGAGCAGTTCTTC
>TRBV29-1|.|TRBD2|TRBJ2-3
CSISGTKTTDTQYF
TGCAGCATATCCGGGACTAAGACCACAGATACGCAGTATTTT
>TRBV25-1|.|.|TRBJ2-5
CASSEVRVGETQYF
TGTGCCAGCAGTGAAGTCAGGGTCGGGGAGACCCAGTACTTC
>TRBV28|.|.|TRBJ2-1
CASKGNEQFF
TGTGCCAGCAAAGGAAATGAGCAGTTCTTC